This T cell receptor (beta chain) was sequenced in a study of blood T cell repertoires in COVID-19. V was clipped by 4 bases and J by 2 bases, with 11 bases between them. The CDR3 is 14 residues long. The germline V gene encodes CDR1 SNHLY and CDR2 FYNNEI. This clone was seen only once. Authors' methods: Using reference gene primer amplification, nucleated cell counts were estimated. Profiled with immunoSEQ multiplex PCR; TCRdb holds only in-frame clones, not every one. The V and J calls and clone size were taken over from that table, and D and trimming were inferred from the DNA. The sample consists of about 160,000 clones, 92% of them appearing once.

This sequence originates from a man under 40 with COVID-19, enrolled during active disease. The chain employs TRBV2 and TRBJ1-2; D is possibly TRBD1 (6 bases). The sequencing sample was made of peripheral blood. The CDR3 reads CASSASGTNYGYTF. The CDR3 DNA reads TGTGCCAGCAGTGCCTCCGGGACAAACTATGGCTACACCTTC.